This TCR beta chain was observed in a study of Ad26.COV2.S vaccination and SARS-CoV-2 variants. Across the study: Ad26.COV2.S given intramuscularly, once or twice 56 days apart.

As to this clone: Its antigen is not identified.

With 3 bases removed from V and 6 bases from J, the gap between germline ends came to 25 bases. Germline CDR1 reads SGDLS; CDR2 reads YYNGEE. The length of the CDR3 is 18 residues. Study-wide results and caveats: Researchers cautioned that TCR breadth and depth analyses may have underestimated total T cell responses.

The assay was immunoSEQ multiplex PCR, and TCRdb's table has in-frame clones only and misses some. This table has roughly 700,000 clones, around 89% appearing once. Described treatment: around 19 received Ad26.COV2.S at low or high dose, single or two shots; roughly five received placebo; per-sample allocation not given. Collection of samples fell on day 63 after the first vaccine or placebo injection. The chain couples TRBV9 to TRBJ2-1; the D gene could be TRBD1 or TRBD2 (5 bases each). This clonotype was sampled from a person between 18 and 59 years old who received the Ad26.COV2.S COVID-19 vaccine or a placebo. The specimen comprised peripheral blood, sampled in a trial of Ad26.COV2.S vaccine versus placebo. The CDR3 is CASSARDQWVGSRNEQFF. CDR3 nucleotide sequence: TGTGCCAGCAGCGCCCGGGACCAATGGGTGGGATCTCGCAATGAGCAGTTCTTC.